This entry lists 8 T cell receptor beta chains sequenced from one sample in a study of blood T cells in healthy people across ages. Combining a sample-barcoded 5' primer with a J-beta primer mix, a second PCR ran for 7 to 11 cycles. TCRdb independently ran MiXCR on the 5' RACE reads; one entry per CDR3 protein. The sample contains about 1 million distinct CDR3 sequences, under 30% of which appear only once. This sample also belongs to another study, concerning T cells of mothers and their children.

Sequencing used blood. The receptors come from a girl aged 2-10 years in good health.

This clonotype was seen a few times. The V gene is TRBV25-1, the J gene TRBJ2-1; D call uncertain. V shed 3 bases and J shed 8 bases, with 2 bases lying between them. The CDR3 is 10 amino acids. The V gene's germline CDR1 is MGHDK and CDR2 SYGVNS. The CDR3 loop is CASSEYEQFF. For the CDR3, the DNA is TGTGCCAGCAGTGAGTATGAGCAGTTCTTC.

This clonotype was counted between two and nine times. The CDR3: CASGFETGGYYEQYF. In nucleotides, the CDR3 is TGTGCTAGTGGTTTTGAGACAGGGGGCTACTACGAGCAGTACTTC. The chain uses TRBV12-5 and TRBJ2-7; 10 bases are a match to TRBD1. Per the germline V gene, CDR1 is LGHNT and CDR2 is FRNRAP. V trimming: 3 bases; J trimming: 3 bases; junction bases outside the gene matches: 5. CDR3 length: 15 residues.

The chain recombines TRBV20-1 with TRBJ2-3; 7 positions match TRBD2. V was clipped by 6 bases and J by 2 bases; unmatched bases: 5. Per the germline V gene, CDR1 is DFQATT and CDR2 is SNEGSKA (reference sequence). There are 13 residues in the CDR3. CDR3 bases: TGCAGTGCGGGAGGGGAATCCACAGATACGCAGTATTTT. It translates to CSAGGESTDTQYF.

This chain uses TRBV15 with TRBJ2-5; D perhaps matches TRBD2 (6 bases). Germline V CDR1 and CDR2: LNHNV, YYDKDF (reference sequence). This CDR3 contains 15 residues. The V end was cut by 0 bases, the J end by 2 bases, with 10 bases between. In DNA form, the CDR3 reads TGTGCCACCAGCAGAGATTACGGGGGTCAAGAGACCCAGTACTTC. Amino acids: CATSRDYGGQETQYF.

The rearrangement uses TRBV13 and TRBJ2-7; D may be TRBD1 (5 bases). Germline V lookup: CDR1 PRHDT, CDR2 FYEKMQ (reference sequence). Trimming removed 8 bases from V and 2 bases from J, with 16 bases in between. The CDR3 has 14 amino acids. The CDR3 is CASADSERPYEQYF. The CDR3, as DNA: TGTGCCAGCGCCGACAGCGAACGGCCCTACGAGCAGTACTTC.

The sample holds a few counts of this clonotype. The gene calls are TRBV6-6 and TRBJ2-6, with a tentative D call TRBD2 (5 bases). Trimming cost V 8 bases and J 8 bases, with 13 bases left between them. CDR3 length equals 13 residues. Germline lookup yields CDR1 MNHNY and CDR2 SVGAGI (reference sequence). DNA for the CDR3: TGTGCCAGCGGAGGAAGTCTCACCAACGTCCTGACTTTC. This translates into CASGGSLTNVLTF.

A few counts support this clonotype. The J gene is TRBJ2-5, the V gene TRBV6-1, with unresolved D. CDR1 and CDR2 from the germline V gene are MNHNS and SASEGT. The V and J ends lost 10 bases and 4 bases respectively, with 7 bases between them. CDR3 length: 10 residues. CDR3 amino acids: CATNRETQYF. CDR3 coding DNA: TGTGCCACCAACCGAGAGACCCAGTACTTC.

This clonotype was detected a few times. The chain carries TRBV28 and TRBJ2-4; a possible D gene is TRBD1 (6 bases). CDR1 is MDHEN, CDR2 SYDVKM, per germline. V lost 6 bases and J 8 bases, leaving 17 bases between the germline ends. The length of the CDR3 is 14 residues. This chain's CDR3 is CASRYREKGDIQYF. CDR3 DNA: TGTGCCAGCAGGTACAGGGAGAAGGGCGACATTCAGTACTTC.